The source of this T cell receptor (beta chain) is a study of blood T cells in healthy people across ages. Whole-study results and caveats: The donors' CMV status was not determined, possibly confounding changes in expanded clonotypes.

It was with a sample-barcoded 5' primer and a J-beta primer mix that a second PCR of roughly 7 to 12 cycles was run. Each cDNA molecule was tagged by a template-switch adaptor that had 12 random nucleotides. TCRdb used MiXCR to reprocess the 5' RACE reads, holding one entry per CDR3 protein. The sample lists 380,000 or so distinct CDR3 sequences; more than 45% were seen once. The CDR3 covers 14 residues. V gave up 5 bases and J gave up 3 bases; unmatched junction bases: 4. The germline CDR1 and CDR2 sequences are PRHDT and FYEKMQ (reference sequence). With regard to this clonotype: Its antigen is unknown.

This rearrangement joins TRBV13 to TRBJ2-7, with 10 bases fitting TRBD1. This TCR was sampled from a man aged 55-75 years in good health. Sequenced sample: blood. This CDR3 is CASSTRTGGYEQYF. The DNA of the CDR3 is TGTGCCAGCAGCACCCGGACAGGGGGCTACGAGCAGTACTTC.